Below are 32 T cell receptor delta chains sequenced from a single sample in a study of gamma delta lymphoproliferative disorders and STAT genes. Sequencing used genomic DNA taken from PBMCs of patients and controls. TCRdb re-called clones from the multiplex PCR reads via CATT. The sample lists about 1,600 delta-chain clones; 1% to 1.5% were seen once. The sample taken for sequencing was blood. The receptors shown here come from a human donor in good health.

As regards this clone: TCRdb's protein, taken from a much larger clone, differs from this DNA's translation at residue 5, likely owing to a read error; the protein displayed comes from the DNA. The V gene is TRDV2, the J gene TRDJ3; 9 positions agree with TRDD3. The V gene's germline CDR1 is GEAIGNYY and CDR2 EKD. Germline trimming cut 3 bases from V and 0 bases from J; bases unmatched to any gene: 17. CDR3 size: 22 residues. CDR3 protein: CACDAVKGGGYRHSWDTRQMFF. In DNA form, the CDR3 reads TGTGCCTGTGACGCCGTAAAAGGGGGGGGATACCGTCACTCCTGGGACACCCGACAGATGTTTTTC.

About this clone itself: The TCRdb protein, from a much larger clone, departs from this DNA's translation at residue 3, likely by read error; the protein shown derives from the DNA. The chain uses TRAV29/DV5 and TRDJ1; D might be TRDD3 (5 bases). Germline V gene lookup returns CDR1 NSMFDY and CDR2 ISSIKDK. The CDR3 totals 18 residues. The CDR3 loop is CATRENWGLTGLEDKLIF. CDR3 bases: TGTGCAACAAGGGAAAATTGGGGTCTGACCGGGTTGGAAGATAAACTCATCTTT.

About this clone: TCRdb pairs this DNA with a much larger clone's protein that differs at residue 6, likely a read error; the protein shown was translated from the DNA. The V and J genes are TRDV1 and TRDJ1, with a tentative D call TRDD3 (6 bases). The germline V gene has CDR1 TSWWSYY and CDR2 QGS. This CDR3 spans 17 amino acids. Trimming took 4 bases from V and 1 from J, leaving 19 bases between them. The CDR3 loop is CALGAIWGPNRTDKLIF. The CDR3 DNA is TGTGCTCTTGGGGCCATCTGGGGACCCAACCGCACCGATAAACTCATCTTT.

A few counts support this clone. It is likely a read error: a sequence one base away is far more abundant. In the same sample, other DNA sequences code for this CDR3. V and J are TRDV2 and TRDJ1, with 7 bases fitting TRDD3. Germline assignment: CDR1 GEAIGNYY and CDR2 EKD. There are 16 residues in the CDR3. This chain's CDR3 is CACDTLGDKYTDKLIF. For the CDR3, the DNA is TGTGCCTGTGACACCCTTGGGGATAAGTACACCGATAAACTCATTTTT.

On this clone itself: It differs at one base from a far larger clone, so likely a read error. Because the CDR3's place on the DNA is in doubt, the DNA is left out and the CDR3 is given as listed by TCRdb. CDR3 protein: CAWAPGGYLWFDKLIF. The rearrangement uses TRDV2 and TRDJ1; the table assigns TRDD3, which was not confirmed against the DNA. The germline V gene encodes CDR1 GEAIGNYY and CDR2 EKD. With termini counted, the CDR3 has 16 amino acids.

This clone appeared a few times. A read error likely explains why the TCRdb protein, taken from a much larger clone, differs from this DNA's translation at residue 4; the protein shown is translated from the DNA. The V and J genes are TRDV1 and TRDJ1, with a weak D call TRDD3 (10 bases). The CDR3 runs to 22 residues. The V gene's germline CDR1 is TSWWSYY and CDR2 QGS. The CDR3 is CALWERAFLRRYWGIYTDKLIF. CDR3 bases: TGTGCTCTTTGGGAACGTGCCTTCCTACGCCGCTACTGGGGGATTTACACCGATAAACTCATCTTT.

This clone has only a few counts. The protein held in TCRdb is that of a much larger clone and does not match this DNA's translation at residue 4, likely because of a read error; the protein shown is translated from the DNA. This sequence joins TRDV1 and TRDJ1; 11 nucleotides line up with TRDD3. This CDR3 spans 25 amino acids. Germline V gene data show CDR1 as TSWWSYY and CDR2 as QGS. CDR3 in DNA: TGTGCTCTTAGGGAACTCCACCGCTTATCCTTCCTACTGTACTGGGGGATAGGTGACACCGATAAACTCATCTTT. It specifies CALRELHRLSFLLYWGIGDTDKLIF.

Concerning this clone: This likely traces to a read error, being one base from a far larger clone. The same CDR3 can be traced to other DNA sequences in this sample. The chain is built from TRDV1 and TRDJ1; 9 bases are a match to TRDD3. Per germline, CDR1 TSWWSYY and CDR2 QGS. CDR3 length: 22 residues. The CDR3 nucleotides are TGCGCTCTTGGGGGGACAACGATCCCTTACCTCTTACTGGGGGACCACACCGATAAACTCATCTTT. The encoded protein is CALGGTTIPYLLLGDHTDKLIF.

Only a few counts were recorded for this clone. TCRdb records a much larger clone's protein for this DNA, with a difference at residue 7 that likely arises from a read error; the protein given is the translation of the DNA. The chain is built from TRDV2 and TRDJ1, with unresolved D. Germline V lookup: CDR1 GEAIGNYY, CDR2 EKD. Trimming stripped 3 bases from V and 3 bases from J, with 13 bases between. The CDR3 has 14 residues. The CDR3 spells CACDLMEDSDKLIF. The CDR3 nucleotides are TGTGCCTGTGACCTCATGGAGGATTCCGATAAACTCATCTTT.

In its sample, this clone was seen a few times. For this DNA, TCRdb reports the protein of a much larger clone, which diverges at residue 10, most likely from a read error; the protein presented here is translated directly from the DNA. The CDR3 sequence: CALGEGGYDLGGYEENTDKLIF. In DNA form, the CDR3 reads TGTGCTCTTGGGGAAGGGGGATATGACCTTGGGGGATACGAAGAGAACACCGATAAACTCATCTTT. The V and J genes are TRDV1 and TRDJ1; TRDD3 matches at 11 bases. Trimming at V came to 2 bases and at J to 0 bases, leaving 20 bases not matched to a gene. The CDR3 extends over 22 amino acids. The germline V gene has CDR1 TSWWSYY and CDR2 QGS.

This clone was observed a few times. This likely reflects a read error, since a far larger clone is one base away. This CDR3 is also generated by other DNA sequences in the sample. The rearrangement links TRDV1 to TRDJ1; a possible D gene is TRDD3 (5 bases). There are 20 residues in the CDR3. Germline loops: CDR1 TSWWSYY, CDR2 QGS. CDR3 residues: CALGEFQPTTFWVYTDKLIF. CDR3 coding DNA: TGTGCTCTCGGGGAATTTCAACCAACTACGTTCTGGGTCTACACCGATAAACTCATCTTT.

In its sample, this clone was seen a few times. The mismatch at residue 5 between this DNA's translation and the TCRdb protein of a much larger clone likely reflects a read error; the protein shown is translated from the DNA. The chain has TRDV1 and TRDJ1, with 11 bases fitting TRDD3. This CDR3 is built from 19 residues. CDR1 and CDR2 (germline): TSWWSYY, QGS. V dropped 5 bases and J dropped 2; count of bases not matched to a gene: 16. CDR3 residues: CALGKFPSLGDTQTDKLIF. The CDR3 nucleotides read TGTGCTCTTGGGAAATTTCCCTCATTGGGGGATACGCAAACCGATAAACTCATCTTT.

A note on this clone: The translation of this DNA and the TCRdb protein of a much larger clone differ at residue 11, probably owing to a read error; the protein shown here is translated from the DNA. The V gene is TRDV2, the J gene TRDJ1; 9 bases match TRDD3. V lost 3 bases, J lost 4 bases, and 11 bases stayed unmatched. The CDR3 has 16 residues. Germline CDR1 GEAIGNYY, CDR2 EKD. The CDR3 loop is CACDALLGDHIDKLIF. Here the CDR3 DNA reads TGTGCCTGTGACGCCCTACTGGGGGACCACATCGATAAACTCATCTTT.

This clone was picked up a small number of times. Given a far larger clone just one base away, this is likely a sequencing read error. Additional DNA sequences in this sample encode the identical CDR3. For the CDR3, the DNA is TGTGCCTGTGACACAGTACTGGGGGATACACGGTACACCGATAAACTCATCTTT. Its translation is CACDTVLGDTRYTDKLIF. The V gene is TRDV2, the J gene TRDJ1, with 12 positions matching TRDD3. The ends lost 1 base at V and 0 bases at J; junction bases unmatched: 8. Looked up from germline, CDR1 is GEAIGNYY and CDR2 is EKD. There are 18 residues in the CDR3.

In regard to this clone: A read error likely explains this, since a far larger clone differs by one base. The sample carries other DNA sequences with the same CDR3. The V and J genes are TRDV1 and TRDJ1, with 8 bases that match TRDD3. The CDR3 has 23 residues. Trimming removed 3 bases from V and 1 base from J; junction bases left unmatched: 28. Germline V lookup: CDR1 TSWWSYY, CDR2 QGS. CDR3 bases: TGTGCTCTTGGGGAGCTGCGTTGGGGCCTTCCACTACTGGGGGTCGTGAGCACCGATAAACTCATCTTT. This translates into CALGELRWGLPLLGVVSTDKLIF.

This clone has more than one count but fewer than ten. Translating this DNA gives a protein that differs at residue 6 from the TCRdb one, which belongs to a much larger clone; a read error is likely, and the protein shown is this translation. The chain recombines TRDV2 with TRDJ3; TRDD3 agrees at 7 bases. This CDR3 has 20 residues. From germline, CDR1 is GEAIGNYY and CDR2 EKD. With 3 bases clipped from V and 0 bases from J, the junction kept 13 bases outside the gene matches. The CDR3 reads CACDPIGGTRSSWDTRQMFF. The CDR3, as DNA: TGTGCCTGTGACCCTATTGGGGGAACCAGGAGCTCCTGGGACACCCGACAGATGTTTTTC.

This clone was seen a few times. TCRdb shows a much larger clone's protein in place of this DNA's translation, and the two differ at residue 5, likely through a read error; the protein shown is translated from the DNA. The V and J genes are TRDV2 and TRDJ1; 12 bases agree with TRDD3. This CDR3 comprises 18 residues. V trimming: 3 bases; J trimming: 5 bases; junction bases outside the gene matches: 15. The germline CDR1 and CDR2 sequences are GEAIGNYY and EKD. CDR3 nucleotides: TGTGCCTGTGACCCCGTCGAGACTGGGGGATACCAAGGGGATAAACTCATCTTT. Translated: CACDPVETGGYQGDKLIF.

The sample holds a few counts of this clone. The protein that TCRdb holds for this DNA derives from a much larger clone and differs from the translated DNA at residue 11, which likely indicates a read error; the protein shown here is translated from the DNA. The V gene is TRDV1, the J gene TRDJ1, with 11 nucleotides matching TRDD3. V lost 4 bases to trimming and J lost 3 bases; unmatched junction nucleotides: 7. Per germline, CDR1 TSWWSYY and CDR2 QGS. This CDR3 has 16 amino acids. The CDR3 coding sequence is TGTGCTCTTGGGGCCAGACTGGGGGATAATTCCGATAAACTCATCTTT. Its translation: CALGARLGDNSDKLIF.

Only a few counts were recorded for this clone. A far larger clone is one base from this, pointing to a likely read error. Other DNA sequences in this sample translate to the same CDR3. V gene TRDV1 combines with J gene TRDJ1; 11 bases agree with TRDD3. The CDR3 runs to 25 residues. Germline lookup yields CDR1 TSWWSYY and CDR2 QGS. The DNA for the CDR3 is TGTGCTCTTGGGGAACTCCACCGCTTATCCTTCCTACTGTACTGGGGGATAGGTGACACTGATAAACTCATCTTT. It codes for CALGELHRLSFLLYWGIGDTDKLIF.

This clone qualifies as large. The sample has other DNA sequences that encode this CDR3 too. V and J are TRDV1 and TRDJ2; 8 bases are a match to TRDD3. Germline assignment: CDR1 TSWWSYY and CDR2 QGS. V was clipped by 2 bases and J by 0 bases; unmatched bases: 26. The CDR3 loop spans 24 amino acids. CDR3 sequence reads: CALGEDRNYPSVWGILALTAQLFF. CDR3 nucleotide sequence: TGTGCTCTTGGGGAAGATCGGAACTACCCATCGGTTTGGGGGATTTTAGCTTTGACAGCACAACTCTTCTTT.

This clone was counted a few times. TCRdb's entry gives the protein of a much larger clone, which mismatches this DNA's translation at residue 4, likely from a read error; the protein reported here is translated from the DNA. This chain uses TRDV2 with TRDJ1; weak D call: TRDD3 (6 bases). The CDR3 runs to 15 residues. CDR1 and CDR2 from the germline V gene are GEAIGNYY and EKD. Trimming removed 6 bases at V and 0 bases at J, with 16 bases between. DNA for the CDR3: TGTGCCTGTAACGACCTGGGGTCTCACACCGATAAACTCATCTTT. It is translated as CACNDLGSHTDKLIF.

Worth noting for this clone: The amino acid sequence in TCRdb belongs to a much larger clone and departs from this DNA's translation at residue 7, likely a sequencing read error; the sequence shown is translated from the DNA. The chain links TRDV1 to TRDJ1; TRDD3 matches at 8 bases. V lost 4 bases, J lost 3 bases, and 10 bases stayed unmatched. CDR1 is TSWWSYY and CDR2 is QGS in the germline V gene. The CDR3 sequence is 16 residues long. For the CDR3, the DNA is TGTGCTCTTGGGGCCAGACCGGGGGATAATCCCGATAAACTCATCTTT. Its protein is CALGARPGDNPDKLIF.

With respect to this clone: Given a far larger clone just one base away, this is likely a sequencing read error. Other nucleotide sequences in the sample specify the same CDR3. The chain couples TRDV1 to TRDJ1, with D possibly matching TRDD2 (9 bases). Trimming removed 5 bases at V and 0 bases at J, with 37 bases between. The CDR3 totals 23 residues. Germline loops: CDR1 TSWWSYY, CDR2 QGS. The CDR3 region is CALGPSASFLLHWGLKYTDKLIF. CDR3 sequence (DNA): TGTGCTCTTGGGCCCTCAGCCTCCTTCCTACTTCACTGGGGGCTTAAGTACACCGATAAACTCATCTTT.

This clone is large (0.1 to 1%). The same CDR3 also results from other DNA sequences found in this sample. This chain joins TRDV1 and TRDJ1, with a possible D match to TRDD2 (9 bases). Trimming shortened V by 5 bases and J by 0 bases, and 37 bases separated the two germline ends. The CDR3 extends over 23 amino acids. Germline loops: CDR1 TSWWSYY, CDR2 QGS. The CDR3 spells CALGPSASFLLHWGLKYTDKLIF. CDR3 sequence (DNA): TGTGCTCTTGGGCCCTCAGCCTCCTTCCTACTTCACTGGGGGCTCAAGTACACCGATAAACTCATCTTT.

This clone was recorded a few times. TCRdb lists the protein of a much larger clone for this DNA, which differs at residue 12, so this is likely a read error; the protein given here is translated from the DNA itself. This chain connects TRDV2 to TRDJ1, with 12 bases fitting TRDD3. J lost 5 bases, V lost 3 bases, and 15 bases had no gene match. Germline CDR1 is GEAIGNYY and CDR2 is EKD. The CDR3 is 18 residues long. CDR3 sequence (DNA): TGTGCCTGTGACTCCGTCGAGACTGGGGGATACCATGGGGATAAACTCATCTTT. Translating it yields CACDSVETGGYHGDKLIF.

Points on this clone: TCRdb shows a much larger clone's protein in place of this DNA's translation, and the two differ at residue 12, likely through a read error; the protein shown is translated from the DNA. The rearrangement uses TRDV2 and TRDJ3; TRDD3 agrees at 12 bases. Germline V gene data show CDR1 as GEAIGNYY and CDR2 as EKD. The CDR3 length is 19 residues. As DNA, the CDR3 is TGTGCCTGTGACACCCTACTGGGGGATACCTCCCGGGACACCCGACAGATGTTTTTC. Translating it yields CACDTLLGDTSRDTRQMFF.

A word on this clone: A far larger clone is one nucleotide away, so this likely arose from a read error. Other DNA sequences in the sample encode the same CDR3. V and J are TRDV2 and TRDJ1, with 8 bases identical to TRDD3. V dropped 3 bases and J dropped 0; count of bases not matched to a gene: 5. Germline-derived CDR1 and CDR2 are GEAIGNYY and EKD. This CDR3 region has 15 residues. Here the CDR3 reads CACDQLGGYTDKLIF. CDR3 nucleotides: TGTGCCTGTGACCAACTGGGGGGTTACACCGATAAACTCATCTTT.

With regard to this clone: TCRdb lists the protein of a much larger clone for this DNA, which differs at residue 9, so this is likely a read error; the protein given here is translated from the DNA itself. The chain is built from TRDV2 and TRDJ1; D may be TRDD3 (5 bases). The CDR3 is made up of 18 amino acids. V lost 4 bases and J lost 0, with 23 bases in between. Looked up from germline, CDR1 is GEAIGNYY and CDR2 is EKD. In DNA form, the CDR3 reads TGTGCCTGTGAAGGTCTTGCGGTGGAGGATAAGTACACCGATAAACTCATCTTT. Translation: CACEGLAVEDKYTDKLIF.

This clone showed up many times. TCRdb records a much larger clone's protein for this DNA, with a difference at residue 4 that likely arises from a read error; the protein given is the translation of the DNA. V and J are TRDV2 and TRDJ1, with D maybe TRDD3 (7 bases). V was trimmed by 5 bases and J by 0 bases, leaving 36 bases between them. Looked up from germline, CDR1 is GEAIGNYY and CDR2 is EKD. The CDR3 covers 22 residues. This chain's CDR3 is CACGTIFLKGGGGEFHTDKLIF. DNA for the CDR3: TGTGCCTGTGGCACAATATTCCTAAAAGGAGGTGGGGGAGAATTCCACACCGATAAACTCATCTTT.

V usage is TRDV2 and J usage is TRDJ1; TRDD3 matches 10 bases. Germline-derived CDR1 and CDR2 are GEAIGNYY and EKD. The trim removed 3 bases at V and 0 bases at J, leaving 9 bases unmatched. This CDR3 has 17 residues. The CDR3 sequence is CACDPVLGDSYTDKLIF. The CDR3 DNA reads TGTGCCTGTGACCCCGTACTGGGGGATTCGTACACCGATAAACTCATCTTT.

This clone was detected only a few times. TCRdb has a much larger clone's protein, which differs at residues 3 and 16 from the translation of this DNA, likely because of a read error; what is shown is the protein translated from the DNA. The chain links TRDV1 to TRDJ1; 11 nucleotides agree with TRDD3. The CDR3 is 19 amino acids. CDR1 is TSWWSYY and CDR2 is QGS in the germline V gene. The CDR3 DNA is TGTGCTCCTGGGGAATTTCCCTCATTGGGGGATACGCAAACCGATAGACTCATCTTT. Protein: CAPGEFPSLGDTQTDRLIF.

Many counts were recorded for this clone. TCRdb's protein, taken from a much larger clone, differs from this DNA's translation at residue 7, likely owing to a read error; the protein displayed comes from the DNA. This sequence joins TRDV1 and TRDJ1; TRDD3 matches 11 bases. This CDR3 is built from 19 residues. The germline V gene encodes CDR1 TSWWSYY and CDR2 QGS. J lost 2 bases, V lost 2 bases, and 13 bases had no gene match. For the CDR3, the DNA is TGTGCTCTTGGGGAATTTTCCTCATTGGGGGATACGCAAACCGATAAACTCATCTTT. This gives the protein CALGEFSSLGDTQTDKLIF.